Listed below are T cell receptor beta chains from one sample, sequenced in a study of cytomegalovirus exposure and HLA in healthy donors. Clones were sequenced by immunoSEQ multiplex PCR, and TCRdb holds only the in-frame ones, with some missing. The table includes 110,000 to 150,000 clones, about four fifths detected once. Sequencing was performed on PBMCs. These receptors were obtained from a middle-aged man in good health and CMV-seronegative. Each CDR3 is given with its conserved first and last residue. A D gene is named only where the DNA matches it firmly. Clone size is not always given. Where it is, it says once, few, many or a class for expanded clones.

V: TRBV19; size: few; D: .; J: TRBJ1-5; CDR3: CASRQPAGQPQHF; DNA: TGTGCCAGTCGCCAACCGGCGGGTCAGCCCCAGCATTTT
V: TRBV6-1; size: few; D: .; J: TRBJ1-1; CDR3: CASSAGFGVNTEAFF; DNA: TGTGCCAGCAGTGCAGGATTCGGGGTGAACACTGAAGCTTTCTTT
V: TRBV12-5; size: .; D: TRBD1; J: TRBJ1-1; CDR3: CASAVRGLGTEAFF; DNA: TGTGCTAGTGCCGTCAGGGGGCTCGGCACTGAAGCTTTCTTT
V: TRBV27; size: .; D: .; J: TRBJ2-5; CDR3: CASSFQETQYF; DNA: TGTGCCAGCAGCTTCCAAGAGACCCAGTACTTC
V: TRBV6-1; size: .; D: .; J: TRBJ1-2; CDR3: CASRTTAKEGYGYTF; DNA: TGTGCCAGCAGGACGACAGCAAAGGAGGGCTATGGCTACACCTTC
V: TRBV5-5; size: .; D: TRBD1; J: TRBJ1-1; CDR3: CASSYSGTELNTEAFF; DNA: TGTGCCAGCAGCTATTCCGGGACAGAACTGAACACTGAAGCTTTCTTT
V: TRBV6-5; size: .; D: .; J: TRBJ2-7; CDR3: CASSYSRTGTYEQYF; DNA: TGTGCCAGCAGTTACTCCCGGACGGGGACCTACGAGCAGTACTTC
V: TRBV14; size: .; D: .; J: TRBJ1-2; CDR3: CASSQDRVGLYGYTF; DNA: TGTGCCAGCAGCCAAGACAGGGTGGGGCTCTATGGCTACACCTTC
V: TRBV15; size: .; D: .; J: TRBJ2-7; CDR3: CATSRDLQGGSYEQYF; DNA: TGTGCCACCAGCAGAGATCTTCAAGGAGGATCCTACGAGCAGTACTTC
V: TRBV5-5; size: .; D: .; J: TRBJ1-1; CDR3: CASSQPPGNTEAFF; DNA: TGTGCCAGCAGCCAACCCCCGGGGAACACTGAAGCTTTCTTT
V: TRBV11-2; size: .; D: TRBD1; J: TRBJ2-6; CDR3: CASRDSGQSYSGANVLTF; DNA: TGTGCCAGCAGAGACTCGGGACAGTCTTACTCTGGGGCCAACGTCCTGACTTTC
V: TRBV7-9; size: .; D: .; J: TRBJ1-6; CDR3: CASSLEGVMYNSPLHF; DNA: TGTGCCAGCAGCTTAGAGGGGGTAATGTATAATTCACCCCTCCACTTT
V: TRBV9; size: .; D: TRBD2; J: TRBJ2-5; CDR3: CASSVAGGREETQYF; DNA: TGTGCCAGCAGCGTAGCGGGGGGAAGGGAAGAGACCCAGTACTTC
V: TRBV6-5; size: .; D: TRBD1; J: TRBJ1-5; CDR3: CASSLGQGKQPQHF; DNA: TGTGCCAGCAGCCTAGGACAGGGGAAACAGCCCCAGCATTTT
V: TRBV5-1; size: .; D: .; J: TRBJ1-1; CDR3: CASTLQAVGTEAFF; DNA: TGCGCCAGCACATTACAGGCTGTGGGCACTGAAGCTTTCTTT
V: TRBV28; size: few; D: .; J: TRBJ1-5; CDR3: CASTLRGQPQHF; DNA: TGTGCCAGCACCCTAAGGGGCCAGCCCCAGCATTTT
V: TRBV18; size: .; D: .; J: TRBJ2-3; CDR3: CASALGSTDTQYF; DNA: TGTGCCAGTGCGCTCGGTAGCACAGATACGCAGTATTTT
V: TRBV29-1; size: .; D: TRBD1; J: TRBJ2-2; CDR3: CSGQGARTGELFF; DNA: TGCAGCGGGCAGGGGGCGCGGACCGGGGAGCTGTTTTTT
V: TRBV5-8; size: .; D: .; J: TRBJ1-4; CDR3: CASSFFVGGGSTNEKLFF; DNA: TGTGCCAGCAGCTTCTTCGTCGGGGGGGGTTCAACTAATGAAAAACTGTTTTTT
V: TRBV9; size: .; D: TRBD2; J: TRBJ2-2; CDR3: CASSVVGGGDTGELFF; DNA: TGTGCCAGCAGCGTAGTAGGTGGGGGGGACACCGGGGAGCTGTTTTTT
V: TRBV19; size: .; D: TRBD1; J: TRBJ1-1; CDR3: CASSPTGTGGAFF; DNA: TGTGCCAGTAGTCCAACCGGGACAGGGGGAGCTTTCTTT
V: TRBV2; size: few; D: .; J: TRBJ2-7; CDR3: CASTPGVMEQYF; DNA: TGTGCCAGCACCCCGGGGGTTATGGAGCAGTACTTC
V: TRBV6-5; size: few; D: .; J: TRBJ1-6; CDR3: CASSPGDYNSPLHF; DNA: TGTGCCAGCAGCCCGGGGGACTATAATTCACCCCTCCACTTT
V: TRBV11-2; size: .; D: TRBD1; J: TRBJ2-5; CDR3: CASSLGSGGWETQYF; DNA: TGTGCCAGCAGCTTGGGGTCAGGGGGCTGGGAGACCCAGTACTTC
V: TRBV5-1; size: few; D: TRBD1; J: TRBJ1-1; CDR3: CASSGQTGMNTEAFF; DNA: TGCGCCAGCAGCGGACAGACAGGGATGAACACTGAAGCTTTCTTT
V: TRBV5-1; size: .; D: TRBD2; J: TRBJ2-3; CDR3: CATVAGPFSSTDTQYF; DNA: TGCGCCACTGTAGCGGGGCCCTTTTCTAGCACAGATACGCAGTATTTT
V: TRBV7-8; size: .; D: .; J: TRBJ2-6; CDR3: CASSFRILTFPGANVLTF; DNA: TGTGCCAGCAGCTTCCGAATCCTTACTTTTCCTGGGGCCAACGTCCTGACTTTC
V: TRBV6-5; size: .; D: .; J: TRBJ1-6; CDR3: CASSYFRENNSPLHF; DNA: TGTGCCAGCAGTTATTTTAGGGAGAATAATTCACCCCTCCACTTT
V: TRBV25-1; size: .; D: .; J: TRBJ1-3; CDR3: CASSGYRHSGNTIYF; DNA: TGTGCCAGCAGTGGTTACAGACACTCTGGAAACACCATATATTTT
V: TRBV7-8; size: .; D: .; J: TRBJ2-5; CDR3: CASSLFNGKETQYF; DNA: TGTGCCAGCAGCTTATTTAACGGGAAAGAGACCCAGTACTTC
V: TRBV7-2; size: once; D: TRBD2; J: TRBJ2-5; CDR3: CASSLRLALETQYF; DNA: TGTGCCAGCAGCTTACGACTAGCCCTAGAGACCCAGTACTTC
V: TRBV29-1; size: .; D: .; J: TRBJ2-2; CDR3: CSVGAGVYTGELFF; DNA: TGCAGCGTGGGGGCAGGGGTTTACACCGGGGAGCTGTTTTTT